The entry that follows covers one TCR beta chain sequence. Data came from immunoSEQ multiplex PCR; TCRdb stores just in-frame clones and leaves some out. The data hold over 150,000 clones, with around 84% observed a single time. Per the germline V gene, CDR1 is SGHTA and CDR2 is FQGNSA. The CDR3 loop spans 16 amino acids. V lost 2 bases and J lost 5; bases outside the gene matches: 11. The entry originates in a study of cytomegalovirus exposure and HLA in healthy donors. The sample was PBMCs. The V and J genes are TRBV7-2 and TRBJ1-1; 7 bases are a match to TRBD1. This clonotype was sampled from a human donor in good health. The CDR3 coding sequence is TGTGCCAGCAGCTTAATCCCCCAGGGGGAAGAAACTGAAGCTTTCTTT. It encodes CASSLIPQGEETEAFF.